These T cell receptor beta chains were read from a single sample in a study of long-term antiretroviral therapy in people with HIV. Clones were read by immunoSEQ multiplex PCR, and TCRdb kept only the in-frame ones, dropping some. The sample lists around 18,000 clones, less than 85% occurring once. This specimen was unsorted PBMCs, taken 0.5 years before starting antiretroviral therapy. Receptors were obtained from a woman aged 50 to 65 with HIV. Both conserved end residues are part of each CDR3.

len: 17; v_gene: TRBV10-2; j_gene: TRBJ2-2; CDR3aa: CASSEPGQGFATGELFF
len: 14; v_gene: TRBV9; j_gene: TRBJ2-2; CDR3aa: CASSVTGNPGELFF
len: 15; v_gene: TRBV11-2; j_gene: TRBJ2-2; CDR3aa: CASSLVAGGTGELFF
len: 15; v_gene: TRBV11-2; j_gene: TRBJ1-4; CDR3aa: CASRVNTATNEKLFF
len: 14; v_gene: TRBV2; j_gene: TRBJ1-4; CDR3aa: CASGRGPRNEKLFF
len: 14; v_gene: TRBV30; j_gene: TRBJ1-6; CDR3aa: CAWSVWQGDSPLHF
len: 13; v_gene: TRBV6-6; j_gene: TRBJ1-2; CDR3aa: CASREQTNYGYTF
len: 13; v_gene: TRBV29-1; j_gene: TRBJ2-6; CDR3aa: CSVDFSGANVLTF
len: 15; v_gene: TRBV11-2; j_gene: TRBJ2-7; CDR3aa: CASSFVQRGAYEQYF
len: 13; v_gene: TRBV5-6; j_gene: TRBJ1-1; CDR3aa: CASSLVLDTEAFF